The present TCR beta chain was sequenced within a study of cytomegalovirus exposure and HLA in healthy donors. Study findings and constraints: Beyond CMV serostatus, there was no information to go on about immune exposure.

On this clone itself: Its antigen is undetermined.

Primers for the PCR totalled 60 Vbeta and 13 Jbeta. Repertoires were generated with immunoSEQ multiplex PCR, while TCRdb's copy carries only in-frame clones and drops some. The sample lists approximately 150,000 clones, 60% to 85% occurring once. The germline CDR1 and CDR2 sequences are MNHEY and SMNVEV (reference sequence). This CDR3 is built from 15 residues. Unmatched junction bases numbered 4, after V lost 6 bases and J lost 2 bases. Source material: PBMCs. This sequence joins TRBV27 and TRBJ2-6; 7 nucleotides align to TRBD1. This receptor was obtained from a man aged 35 to 55 in good health and CMV-seronegative. The CDR3 coding sequence is TGTGCCAGCAGATCCACAGGGGCTGGGGCCAACGTCCTGACTTTC. Translated, it gives CASRSTGAGANVLTF.